What follows describes a single T cell receptor (beta chain). Its antigen is unknown. The data originate from a study of blood T cells in healthy people across ages. Study-wide results and limits: Both higher diversity and more naive CD4+ cells marked long-lived donors when set against aged donors. Researchers deemed the diversity estimates from one million T cells underestimates.

This CDR3 is 15 amino acids long. The V end was cut by 0 bases, the J end by 7 bases, with 15 bases between. Germline CDR1 and CDR2: MNHEY and SVGAGI. Then a second PCR, running roughly 7 to 11 cycles, was carried out with a sample-barcoded 5' primer and a J-beta primer mix. TCRdb re-analysed the 5' RACE reads in MiXCR, keeping a single row per CDR3 protein. Of over 1,500,000 distinct CDR3 sequences listed, 30% to 40% are singletons. This clonotype was obtained from a human donor in good health. This chain joins TRBV6-5 and TRBJ1-1; no clear D gene. Source material: blood. The CDR3 bases are TGTGCCAGCAGTTACTCGATAGGGCTAAATATTGAAGCTTTCTTT. It translates to CASSYSIGLNIEAFF.